A selection of T cell receptor beta chains follows, all from one sample in a study of T cell changes during pregnancy in multiple sclerosis. Clones were read by immunoSEQ multiplex PCR, and TCRdb kept only the in-frame ones, dropping some. The sample gives about 40,000 clones, more than 85% of which show up once; more than 0.6% is in the top ten. The sequencing here drew on CD4+ T cells from peripheral blood mononuclear cells, taken in the third trimester of pregnancy. The receptors were sampled from a female donor with multiple sclerosis, enrolled in a pregnancy study. CDR3s include the opening cysteine and the closing phenylalanine or tryptophan. The order of the fields is CDR3 DNA, CDR3 protein, J gene, D gene, V gene, clone size. The D gene is left open where the match is weak. The listing skips clone size in some rows; elsewhere it reads once, few, many or a size class.

CDR3nt: TGCGCCAGCAGCTTGTATTCGGGAGGGGGTTACAATGAGCAGTTCTTC; CDR3aa: CASSLYSGGGYNEQFF; j_gene: TRBJ2-1; d_gene: TRBD2; v_gene: TRBV5-1; abundance: NA
CDR3nt: TGTGCCAGCTCACCCGATATGACAGGCAGAGCTTTCTTT; CDR3aa: CASSPDMTGRAFF; j_gene: TRBJ1-1; d_gene: NA; v_gene: TRBV18; abundance: few
CDR3nt: TGTGCCACCATCGGGCACGCGGGAGTGAGTGAGCAGTTCTTC; CDR3aa: CATIGHAGVSEQFF; j_gene: TRBJ2-1; d_gene: TRBD2; v_gene: TRBV28; abundance: NA
CDR3nt: TGTGCCAGCAGTTACGCATCGGGGGGCGAGGGTTCACCCCTCCACTTT; CDR3aa: CASSYASGGEGSPLHF; j_gene: TRBJ1-6; d_gene: NA; v_gene: TRBV6-6; abundance: NA
CDR3nt: TGTGCCAGCAGCCTCCATGAGAGAAGCGGGAGGGATTACAATGAGCAGTTCTTC; CDR3aa: CASSLHERSGRDYNEQFF; j_gene: TRBJ2-1; d_gene: NA; v_gene: TRBV21-1; abundance: NA
CDR3nt: TGTGCCAGCAGCCAATCGTTAGCGGGGGCCGGTGAGCAGTTCTTC; CDR3aa: CASSQSLAGAGEQFF; j_gene: TRBJ2-1; d_gene: TRBD2; v_gene: TRBV16; abundance: NA
CDR3nt: TGTGCCAGCAGCTTACTCAGGAACACTGAAGCTTTCTTT; CDR3aa: CASSLLRNTEAFF; j_gene: TRBJ1-1; d_gene: NA; v_gene: TRBV11-2; abundance: few
CDR3nt: TGTGCCAGCAGCTCGACAGGCTACAATGAGCAGTTCTTC; CDR3aa: CASSSTGYNEQFF; j_gene: TRBJ2-1; d_gene: NA; v_gene: TRBV5-5; abundance: NA
CDR3nt: TGTGCCAGCAGCCAACGAAAACAAAACACCGGGGAGCTGTTTTTT; CDR3aa: CASSQRKQNTGELFF; j_gene: TRBJ2-2; d_gene: NA; v_gene: TRBV14; abundance: once
CDR3nt: TGTGCCAGCAGAACCCGGAGCTACGAGCAGTACTTC; CDR3aa: CASRTRSYEQYF; j_gene: TRBJ2-7; d_gene: NA; v_gene: TRBV5-8; abundance: NA
CDR3nt: TGCGCCAGCAGCTTGACTACAGGCAGAGATACGCAGTATTTT; CDR3aa: CASSLTTGRDTQYF; j_gene: TRBJ2-3; d_gene: NA; v_gene: TRBV5-1; abundance: NA
CDR3nt: TGTGCCAGCAGCTACGGGACAGGAGTACGGAACACTGAAGCTTTCTTT; CDR3aa: CASSYGTGVRNTEAFF; j_gene: TRBJ1-1; d_gene: TRBD1; v_gene: TRBV7-2; abundance: NA
CDR3nt: TGTGCCAGCAGCTTAGCGAATGTATTAGCCCGCACCGGGGAGCTGTTTTTT; CDR3aa: CASSLANVLARTGELFF; j_gene: TRBJ2-2; d_gene: NA; v_gene: TRBV7-2; abundance: once
CDR3nt: TGTGCCAGCAGCAAATGGGGAGTATGGCGAGGGGAGCAGTACTTC; CDR3aa: CASSKWGVWRGEQYF; j_gene: TRBJ2-7; d_gene: NA; v_gene: TRBV21-1; abundance: NA
CDR3nt: TGTGCCAGCAGTGAATTCTCGGAGAGCAATCAGCCCCAGCATTTT; CDR3aa: CASSEFSESNQPQHF; j_gene: TRBJ1-5; d_gene: NA; v_gene: TRBV6-1; abundance: NA
CDR3nt: TGCGCCAGCAGCTTGGGGGTTCGGGAACAGGGTTATAATTCACCCCTCCACTTT; CDR3aa: CASSLGVREQGYNSPLHF; j_gene: TRBJ1-6; d_gene: NA; v_gene: TRBV5-1; abundance: NA
CDR3nt: TGCGCCAGCAGCCCGGGACTAGCGGGCCCTAATGAGCAGTTCTTC; CDR3aa: CASSPGLAGPNEQFF; j_gene: TRBJ2-1; d_gene: TRBD2; v_gene: TRBV5-1; abundance: NA
CDR3nt: TGTGCCAGCAGCCGGGACAGGAAAGAGACCCAGTACTTC; CDR3aa: CASSRDRKETQYF; j_gene: TRBJ2-5; d_gene: TRBD1; v_gene: TRBV7-3; abundance: NA
CDR3nt: TGTGCCAGCAGGACTGACCCAGGAGGGACTGAAGCTTTCTTT; CDR3aa: CASRTDPGGTEAFF; j_gene: TRBJ1-1; d_gene: NA; v_gene: TRBV11-2; abundance: NA
CDR3nt: TGTGCCAGCTCTATATACCAGAGCGTTGAGACCCAGTACTTC; CDR3aa: CASSIYQSVETQYF; j_gene: TRBJ2-5; d_gene: NA; v_gene: TRBV18; abundance: NA
CDR3nt: TGTGCCAGTAGGTATTGGGGGGGACTAGCGGATAATGAGCAGTTCTTC; CDR3aa: CASRYWGGLADNEQFF; j_gene: TRBJ2-1; d_gene: TRBD2; v_gene: TRBV19; abundance: NA
CDR3nt: TGCGCCAGCAGCTCGGCGCGGAGGGGCAGTGCAACTAATGAAAAACTGTTTTTT; CDR3aa: CASSSARRGSATNEKLFF; j_gene: TRBJ1-4; d_gene: NA; v_gene: TRBV5-1; abundance: NA
CDR3nt: TGTGCCAGCAGCTTCGACAGGGCAGCTGGAAACACCATATATTTT; CDR3aa: CASSFDRAAGNTIYF; j_gene: TRBJ1-3; d_gene: TRBD1; v_gene: TRBV7-2; abundance: NA
CDR3nt: TGCAGCGTTGTTGGGAGTAAGACTGAAGCTTTCTTT; CDR3aa: CSVVGSKTEAFF; j_gene: TRBJ1-1; d_gene: NA; v_gene: TRBV29-1; abundance: NA
CDR3nt: TGTGCCAGCAGCTTCGATAGCTCAGGCAATCAGCCCCAGCATTTT; CDR3aa: CASSFDSSGNQPQHF; j_gene: TRBJ1-5; d_gene: NA; v_gene: TRBV7-2; abundance: NA
CDR3nt: TGTGCCAGCAGCCGGACTAGCGGGAGAAACAATGAGCAGTTCTTC; CDR3aa: CASSRTSGRNNEQFF; j_gene: TRBJ2-1; d_gene: TRBD2; v_gene: TRBV7-9; abundance: few
CDR3nt: TGTGCCAGCAGCGCTGGGACAGGGAACACTGAAGCTTTCTTT; CDR3aa: CASSAGTGNTEAFF; j_gene: TRBJ1-1; d_gene: TRBD1; v_gene: TRBV9; abundance: NA
CDR3nt: TGTGCCAGCAGTCAGGGACTAGCGGGGGGGCCCCAGACCCAGTACTTC; CDR3aa: CASSQGLAGGPQTQYF; j_gene: TRBJ2-5; d_gene: TRBD2; v_gene: TRBV2; abundance: NA
CDR3nt: TGCGCCAGCAGCTTGGTGGAGGCCAGCTCCTACAATGAGCAGTTCTTC; CDR3aa: CASSLVEASSYNEQFF; j_gene: TRBJ2-1; d_gene: NA; v_gene: TRBV5-1; abundance: NA
CDR3nt: TGTGCCAGCAGCTTAGCGGGCAGGGTATCTGAAAAACTGTTTTTT; CDR3aa: CASSLAGRVSEKLFF; j_gene: TRBJ1-4; d_gene: NA; v_gene: TRBV7-2; abundance: NA
CDR3nt: TGTGCCAGCAGCTTCACAGGGATCCAGGAGCAGTACTTC; CDR3aa: CASSFTGIQEQYF; j_gene: TRBJ2-7; d_gene: NA; v_gene: TRBV5-4; abundance: NA
CDR3nt: TGTGCCAGCAGTCCCCACGTAGGAGTAGACCACTCTGGAAACACCATATATTTT; CDR3aa: CASSPHVGVDHSGNTIYF; j_gene: TRBJ1-3; d_gene: NA; v_gene: TRBV28; abundance: NA
CDR3nt: TGTGCCAGCAGTGGGGACAGGGGGAAAGAGCAGTTCTTC; CDR3aa: CASSGDRGKEQFF; j_gene: TRBJ2-1; d_gene: TRBD1; v_gene: TRBV2; abundance: NA
CDR3nt: TGTGCCAGCAGCTCTCAAACAGACTCTGGAAACACCATATATTTT; CDR3aa: CASSSQTDSGNTIYF; j_gene: TRBJ1-3; d_gene: NA; v_gene: TRBV5-4; abundance: NA
CDR3nt: TGTGCCAGCAGCTTTCGGACAGATTCCTACGAGCAGTACTTC; CDR3aa: CASSFRTDSYEQYF; j_gene: TRBJ2-7; d_gene: NA; v_gene: TRBV7-8; abundance: NA
CDR3nt: TGTGCCAGCAGCTTAGATGCGGGTGAAGCTTTCTTT; CDR3aa: CASSLDAGEAFF; j_gene: TRBJ1-1; d_gene: NA; v_gene: TRBV7-6; abundance: NA
CDR3nt: TGTGCCAGCAGCTCGCAAGGGGGAAGGAACACTGAAGCTTTCTTT; CDR3aa: CASSSQGGRNTEAFF; j_gene: TRBJ1-1; d_gene: NA; v_gene: TRBV7-3; abundance: NA
CDR3nt: TGCGCCAGCAGCTTAGGACAGGAGTTCAATGAGCAGTTCTTC; CDR3aa: CASSLGQEFNEQFF; j_gene: TRBJ2-1; d_gene: TRBD1; v_gene: TRBV5-1; abundance: NA
CDR3nt: TGTGCCAGTAGTTCCCAGGGGTCTGGGGCCAACGTCCTGACTTTC; CDR3aa: CASSSQGSGANVLTF; j_gene: TRBJ2-6; d_gene: NA; v_gene: TRBV19; abundance: NA
CDR3nt: TGTGCCAGTAGCCCCTCAGGGGGTAATCAGCCCCAGCATTTT; CDR3aa: CASSPSGGNQPQHF; j_gene: TRBJ1-5; d_gene: TRBD1; v_gene: TRBV19; abundance: NA
CDR3nt: TGCAGCGTTGAAACGGGCCTAGCGGGAGGGCCGTCCTACGAGCAGTACTTC; CDR3aa: CSVETGLAGGPSYEQYF; j_gene: TRBJ2-7; d_gene: TRBD2; v_gene: TRBV29-1; abundance: NA
CDR3nt: TGTGCCAGCAGTTACGGGCTAGCGGGAGGTACCCAGTACTTC; CDR3aa: CASSYGLAGGTQYF; j_gene: TRBJ2-5; d_gene: TRBD2; v_gene: TRBV6-5; abundance: NA
CDR3nt: TGTGCCAGCAGTTTGGCTGGGACATTGAGAGGCTACACCTTC; CDR3aa: CASSLAGTLRGYTF; j_gene: TRBJ1-2; d_gene: NA; v_gene: TRBV28; abundance: NA
CDR3nt: TGTGCCAGCAGCGTAGGCGGGACTAGCGGGGGGGCCGGGTACAATGAGCAGTTCTTC; CDR3aa: CASSVGGTSGGAGYNEQFF; j_gene: TRBJ2-1; d_gene: TRBD2; v_gene: TRBV9; abundance: NA
CDR3nt: TGTGCCAGCAGTTACCTGGGACAGGGCAATCAGCCCCAGCATTTT; CDR3aa: CASSYLGQGNQPQHF; j_gene: TRBJ1-5; d_gene: TRBD1; v_gene: TRBV6-6; abundance: NA
CDR3nt: TGCAGCGTTTGGACAGGACCGTACGGCTACACCTTC; CDR3aa: CSVWTGPYGYTF; j_gene: TRBJ1-2; d_gene: TRBD1; v_gene: TRBV29-1; abundance: NA